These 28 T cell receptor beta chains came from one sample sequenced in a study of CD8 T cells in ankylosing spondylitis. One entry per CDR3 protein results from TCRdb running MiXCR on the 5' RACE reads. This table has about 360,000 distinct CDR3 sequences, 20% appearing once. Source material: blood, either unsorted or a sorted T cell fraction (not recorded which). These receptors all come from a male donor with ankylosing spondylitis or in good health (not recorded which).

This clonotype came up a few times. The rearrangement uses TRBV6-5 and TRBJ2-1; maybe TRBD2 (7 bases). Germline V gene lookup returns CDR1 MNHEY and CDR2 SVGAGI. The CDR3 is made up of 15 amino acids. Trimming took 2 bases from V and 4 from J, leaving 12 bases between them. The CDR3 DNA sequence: TGTGCCAGCAGTTACGAGGGAGGGGGGTACAATGAGCAGTTCTTC. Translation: CASSYEGGGYNEQFF.

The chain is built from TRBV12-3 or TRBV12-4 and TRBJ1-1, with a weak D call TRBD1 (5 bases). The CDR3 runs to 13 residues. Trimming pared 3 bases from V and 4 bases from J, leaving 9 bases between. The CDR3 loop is CASSLMGGTEAFF. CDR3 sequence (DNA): TGTGCCAGCAGTTTGATGGGGGGCACTGAAGCTTTCTTT.

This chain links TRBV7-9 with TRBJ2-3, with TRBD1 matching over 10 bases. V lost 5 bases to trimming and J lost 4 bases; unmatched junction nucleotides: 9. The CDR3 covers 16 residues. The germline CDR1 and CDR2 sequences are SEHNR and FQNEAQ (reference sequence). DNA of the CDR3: TGTGCCAGCAGCCCCCCCCGGGGACAGGGGCCAGATACGCAGTATTTT. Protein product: CASSPPRGQGPDTQYF.

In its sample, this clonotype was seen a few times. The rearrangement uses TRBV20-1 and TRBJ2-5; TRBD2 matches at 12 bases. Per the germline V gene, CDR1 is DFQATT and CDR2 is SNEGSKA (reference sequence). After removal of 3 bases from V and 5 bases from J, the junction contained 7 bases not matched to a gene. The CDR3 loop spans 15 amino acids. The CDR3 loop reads CSASASGGVGETQYF. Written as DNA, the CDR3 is TGCAGTGCTAGTGCTAGCGGGGGGGTTGGGGAGACCCAGTACTTC.

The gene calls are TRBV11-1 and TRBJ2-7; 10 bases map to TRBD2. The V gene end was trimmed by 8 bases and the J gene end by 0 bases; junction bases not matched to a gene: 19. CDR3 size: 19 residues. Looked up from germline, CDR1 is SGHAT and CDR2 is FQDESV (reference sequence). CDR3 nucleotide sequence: TGTGCCAGCGGCTGGGGGGCAGGTGAGACTAGCGGGTTCTCCTACGAGCAGTACTTC. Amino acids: CASGWGAGETSGFSYEQYF.

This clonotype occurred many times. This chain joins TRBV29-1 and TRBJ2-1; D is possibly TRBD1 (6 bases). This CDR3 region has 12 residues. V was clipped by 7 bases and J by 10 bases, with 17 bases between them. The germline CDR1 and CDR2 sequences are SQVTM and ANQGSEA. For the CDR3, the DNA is TGCAGCGCCGAAGAAGGGGGTGGGGAGCAGTTCTTC. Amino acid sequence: CSAEEGGGEQFF.

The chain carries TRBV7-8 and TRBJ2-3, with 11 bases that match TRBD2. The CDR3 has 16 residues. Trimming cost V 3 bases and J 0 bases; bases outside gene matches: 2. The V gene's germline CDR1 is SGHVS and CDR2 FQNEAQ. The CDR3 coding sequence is TGTGCCAGCAGCTTCCCTAGCGGGGGGAGCACAGATACGCAGTATTTT. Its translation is CASSFPSGGSTDTQYF.

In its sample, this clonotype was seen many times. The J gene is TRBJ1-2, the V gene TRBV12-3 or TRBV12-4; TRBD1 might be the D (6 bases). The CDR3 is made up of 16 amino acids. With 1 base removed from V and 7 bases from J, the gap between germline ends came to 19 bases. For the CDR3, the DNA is TGTGCCAGCAGTTTAGAGCGGTGGGTAGGGGGGAGTGGCTACACCTTC. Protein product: CASSLERWVGGSGYTF.

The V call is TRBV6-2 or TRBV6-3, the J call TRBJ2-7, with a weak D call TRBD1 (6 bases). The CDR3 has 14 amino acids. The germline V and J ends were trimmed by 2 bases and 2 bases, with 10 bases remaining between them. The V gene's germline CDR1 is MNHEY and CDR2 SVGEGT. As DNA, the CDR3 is TGTGCCAGCAGTTACGGTCAGGGGCCCTACGAGCAGTACTTC. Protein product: CASSYGQGPYEQYF.

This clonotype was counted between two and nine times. Here the CDR3 reads CPQSRTSGMSSYNEQFF. CDR3 in DNA: TGCCCTCAGTCGCGGACTAGCGGGATGAGCTCCTACAATGAGCAGTTCTTC. The chain couples TRBV4-1 to TRBJ2-1, with TRBD2 matching 12 bases. Germline V gives CDR1 MGHRA, CDR2 YSYEKL. The CDR3 spans 17 residues.

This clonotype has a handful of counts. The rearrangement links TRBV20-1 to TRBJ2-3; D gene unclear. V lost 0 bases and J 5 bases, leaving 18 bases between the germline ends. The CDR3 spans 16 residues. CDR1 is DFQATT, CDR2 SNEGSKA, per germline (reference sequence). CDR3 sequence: CSARDLGASSGDTQYF. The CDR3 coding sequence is TGCAGTGCTAGAGATTTGGGTGCCAGCTCTGGAGATACGCAGTATTTT.

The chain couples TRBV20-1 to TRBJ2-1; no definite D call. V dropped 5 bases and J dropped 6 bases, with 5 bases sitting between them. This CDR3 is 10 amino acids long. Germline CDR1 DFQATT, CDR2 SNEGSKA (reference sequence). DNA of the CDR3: TGCAGTGCTGCCTCCAATGAGCAGTTCTTC. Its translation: CSAASNEQFF.

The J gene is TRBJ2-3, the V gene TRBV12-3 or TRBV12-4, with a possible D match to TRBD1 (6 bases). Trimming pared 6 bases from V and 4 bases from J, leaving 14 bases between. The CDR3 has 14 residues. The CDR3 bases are TGTGCCAGCAGCGCAGCAGGGGTCCCAGATACGCAGTATTTT. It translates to CASSAAGVPDTQYF.

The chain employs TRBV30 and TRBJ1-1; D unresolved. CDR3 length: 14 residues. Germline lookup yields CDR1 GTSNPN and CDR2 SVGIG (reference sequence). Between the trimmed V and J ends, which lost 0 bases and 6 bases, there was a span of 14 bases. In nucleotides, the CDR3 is TGTGCCTGGAGTGTACCCCCAATGGGTGCTGAAGCTTTCTTT. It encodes CAWSVPPMGAEAFF.

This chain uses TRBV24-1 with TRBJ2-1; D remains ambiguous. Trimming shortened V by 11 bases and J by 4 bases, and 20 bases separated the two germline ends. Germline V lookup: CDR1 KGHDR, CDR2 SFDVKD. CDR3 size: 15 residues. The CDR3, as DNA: TGTGCCATCAATAATGGTGACCCTCAATACAATGAGCAGTTCTTC. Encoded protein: CAINNGDPQYNEQFF.

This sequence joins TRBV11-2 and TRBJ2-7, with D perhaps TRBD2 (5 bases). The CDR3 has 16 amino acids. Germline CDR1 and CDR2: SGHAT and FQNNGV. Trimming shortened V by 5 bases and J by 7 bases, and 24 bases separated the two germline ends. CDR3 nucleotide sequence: TGTGCCAGCAGCCCCAGGACTGGCCTACCTACGGGGGAGCAGTACTTC. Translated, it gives CASSPRTGLPTGEQYF.

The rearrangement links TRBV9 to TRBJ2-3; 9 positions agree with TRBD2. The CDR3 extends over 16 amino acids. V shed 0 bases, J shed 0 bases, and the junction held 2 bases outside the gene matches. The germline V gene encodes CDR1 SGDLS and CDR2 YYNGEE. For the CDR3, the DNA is TGTGCCAGCAGCGTAGTAGCGGGGGCTAGCACAGATACGCAGTATTTT. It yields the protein CASSVVAGASTDTQYF.

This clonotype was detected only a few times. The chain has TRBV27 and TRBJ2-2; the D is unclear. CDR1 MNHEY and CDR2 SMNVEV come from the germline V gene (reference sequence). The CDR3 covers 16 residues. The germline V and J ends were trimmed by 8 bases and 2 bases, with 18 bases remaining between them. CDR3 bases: TGTGCCAGCCTACGAACCCGGAACGGAAACACCGGGGAGCTGTTTTTT. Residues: CASLRTRNGNTGELFF.

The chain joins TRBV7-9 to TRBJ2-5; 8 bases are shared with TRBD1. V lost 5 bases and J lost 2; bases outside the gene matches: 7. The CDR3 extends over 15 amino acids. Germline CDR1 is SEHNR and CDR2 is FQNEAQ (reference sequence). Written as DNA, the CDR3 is TGTGCCAGCAGCCCGTGGACAGGGAATCAAGAGACCCAGTACTTC. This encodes CASSPWTGNQETQYF.

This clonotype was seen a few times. For the CDR3, the DNA is TGCAGTGCTAGGGGGGCAGGGATTCAAATGGCCTACGAGCAGTACTTC. This translates into CSARGAGIQMAYEQYF. The chain is built from TRBV20-1 and TRBJ2-7; a possible D gene is TRBD1 (6 bases). Germline CDR1 DFQATT, CDR2 SNEGSKA (reference sequence). V was cut by 3 bases and J by 2 bases, with 20 bases left in between. CDR3 length: 16 residues.

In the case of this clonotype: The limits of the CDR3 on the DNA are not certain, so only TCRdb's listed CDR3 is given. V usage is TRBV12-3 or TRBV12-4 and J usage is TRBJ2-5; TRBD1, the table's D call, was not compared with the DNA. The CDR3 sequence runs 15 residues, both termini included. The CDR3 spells CASRLGGGFLETQYF.

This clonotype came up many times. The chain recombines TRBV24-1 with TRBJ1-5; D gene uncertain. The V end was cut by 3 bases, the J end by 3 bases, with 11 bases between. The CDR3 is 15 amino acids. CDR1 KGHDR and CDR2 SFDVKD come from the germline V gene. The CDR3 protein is CATSDAGSDNQPQHF. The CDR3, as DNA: TGTGCCACCAGTGATGCCGGTAGTGACAATCAGCCCCAGCATTTT.

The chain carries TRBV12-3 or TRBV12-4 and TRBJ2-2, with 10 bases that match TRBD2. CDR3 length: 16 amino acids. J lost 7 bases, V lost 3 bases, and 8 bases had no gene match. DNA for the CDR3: TGTGCCAGCAGTTTTCCGCTAGCGGGGGAGGTCGGGGAGCTGTTTTTT. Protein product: CASSFPLAGEVGELFF.

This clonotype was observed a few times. In DNA form, the CDR3 reads TGTGCCAGCAGTTACAGTAGGTCCCACGAGCAGTACTTC. It translates to CASSYSRSHEQYF. J is TRBJ2-7 and V is TRBV6-5; D remains unclear. Trimming shortened V by 2 bases and J by 5 bases, and 10 bases separated the two germline ends. The CDR3 is 13 residues long. Germline-derived CDR1 and CDR2 are MNHEY and SVGAGI.

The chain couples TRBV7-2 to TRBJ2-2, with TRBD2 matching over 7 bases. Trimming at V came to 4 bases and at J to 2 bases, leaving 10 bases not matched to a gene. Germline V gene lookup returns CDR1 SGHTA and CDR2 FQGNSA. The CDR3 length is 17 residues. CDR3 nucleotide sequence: TGTGCCAGCAGCTCACCCCCGAGCGGGAAAAACACCGGGGAGCTGTTTTTT. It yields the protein CASSSPPSGKNTGELFF.

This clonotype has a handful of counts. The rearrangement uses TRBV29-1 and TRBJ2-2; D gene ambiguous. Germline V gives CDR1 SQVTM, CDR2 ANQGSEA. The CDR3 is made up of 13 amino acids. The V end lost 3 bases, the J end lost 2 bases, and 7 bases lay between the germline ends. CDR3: CSVDRSNTGELFF. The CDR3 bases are TGCAGCGTTGACAGGAGTAACACCGGGGAGCTGTTTTTT.

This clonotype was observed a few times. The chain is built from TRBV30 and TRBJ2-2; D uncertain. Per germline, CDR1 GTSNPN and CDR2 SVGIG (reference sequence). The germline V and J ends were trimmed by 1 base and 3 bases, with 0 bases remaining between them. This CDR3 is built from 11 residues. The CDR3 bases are TGTGCCTGGAGTGACACCGGGGAGCTGTTTTTT. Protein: CAWSDTGELFF.

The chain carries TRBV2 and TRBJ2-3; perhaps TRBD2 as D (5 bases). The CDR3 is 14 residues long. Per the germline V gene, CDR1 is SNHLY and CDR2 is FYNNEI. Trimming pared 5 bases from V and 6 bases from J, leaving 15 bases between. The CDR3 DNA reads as TGTGCCAGCAGTCCTTGGACTCGGAAGGATACGCAGTATTTT. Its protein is CASSPWTRKDTQYF.